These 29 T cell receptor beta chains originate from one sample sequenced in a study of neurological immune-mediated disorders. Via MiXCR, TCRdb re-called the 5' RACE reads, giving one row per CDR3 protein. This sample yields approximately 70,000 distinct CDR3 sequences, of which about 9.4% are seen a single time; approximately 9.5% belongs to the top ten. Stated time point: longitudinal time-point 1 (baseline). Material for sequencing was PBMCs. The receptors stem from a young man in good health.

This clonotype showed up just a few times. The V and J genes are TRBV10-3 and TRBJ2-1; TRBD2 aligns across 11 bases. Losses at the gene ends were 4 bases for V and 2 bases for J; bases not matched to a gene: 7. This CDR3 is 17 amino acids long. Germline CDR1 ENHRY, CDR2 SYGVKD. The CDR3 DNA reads TGTGCCATCAGTGGGTTTAGCGGGAGGGGTCCCTACAATGAGCAGTTCTTC. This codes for CAISGFSGRGPYNEQFF.

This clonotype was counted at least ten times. This CDR3 reads CASSLTRVTDTQYF. The CDR3 coding sequence is TGTGCCAGCAGTTTGACCCGGGTTACAGATACGCAGTATTTT. The gene calls are TRBV12-3 or TRBV12-4 and TRBJ2-3, with unresolved D. V was shortened by 3 bases and J by 3 bases, with 10 bases between the two germline ends. CDR3 size: 14 residues.

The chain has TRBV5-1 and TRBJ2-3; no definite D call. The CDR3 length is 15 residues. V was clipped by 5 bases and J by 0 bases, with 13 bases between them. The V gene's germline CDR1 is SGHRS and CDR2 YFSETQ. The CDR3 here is CASREGKTSTDTQYF. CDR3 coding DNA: TGCGCCAGCAGAGAAGGTAAAACTAGCACAGATACGCAGTATTTT.

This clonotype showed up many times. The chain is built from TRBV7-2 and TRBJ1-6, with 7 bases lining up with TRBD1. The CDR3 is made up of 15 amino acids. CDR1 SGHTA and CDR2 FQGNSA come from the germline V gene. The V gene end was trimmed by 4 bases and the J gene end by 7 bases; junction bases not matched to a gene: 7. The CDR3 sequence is CASSSGVTGNSPLHF. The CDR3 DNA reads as TGTGCCAGCAGCTCTGGGGTGACAGGGAATTCACCCCTCCACTTT. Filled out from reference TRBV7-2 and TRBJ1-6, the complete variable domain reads GAGVSQSPSNKVTEKGKDVELRCDPISGHTALYWYRQSLGQGLEFLIYFQGNSAPDKSGLPSDRFSAERTGGSVSTLTIQRTQQEDSAVYLCASSSGVTGNSPLHFGNGTRLTVT.

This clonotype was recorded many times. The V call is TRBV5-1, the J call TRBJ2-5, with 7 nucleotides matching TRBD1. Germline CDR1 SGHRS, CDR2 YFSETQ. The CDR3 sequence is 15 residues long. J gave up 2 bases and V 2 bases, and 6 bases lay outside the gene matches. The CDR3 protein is CASSFVRDRQETQYF. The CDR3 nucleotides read TGCGCCAGCAGCTTCGTCCGGGACAGACAAGAGACCCAGTACTTC.

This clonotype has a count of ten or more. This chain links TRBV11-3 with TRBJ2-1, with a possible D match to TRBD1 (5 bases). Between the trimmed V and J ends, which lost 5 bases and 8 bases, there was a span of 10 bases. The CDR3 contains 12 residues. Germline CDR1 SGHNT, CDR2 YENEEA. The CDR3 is CASSQGGDEQFF. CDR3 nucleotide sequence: TGTGCCAGCAGCCAGGGCGGCGATGAGCAGTTCTTC.

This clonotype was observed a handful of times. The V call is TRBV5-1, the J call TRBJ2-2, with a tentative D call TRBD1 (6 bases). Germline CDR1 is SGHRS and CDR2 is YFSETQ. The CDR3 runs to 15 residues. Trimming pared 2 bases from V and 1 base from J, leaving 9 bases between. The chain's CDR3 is CASSLGGQNTGELFF. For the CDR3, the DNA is TGCGCCAGCAGCTTAGGGGGACAGAACACCGGGGAGCTGTTTTTT.

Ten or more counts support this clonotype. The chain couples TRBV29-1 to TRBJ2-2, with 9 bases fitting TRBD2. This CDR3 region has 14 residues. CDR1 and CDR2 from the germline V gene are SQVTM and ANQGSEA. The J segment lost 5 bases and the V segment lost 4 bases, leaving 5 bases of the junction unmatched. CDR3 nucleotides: TGCAGCGTTGGCGCGGGAGGGCCGACCGGGGAGCTGTTTTTT. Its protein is CSVGAGGPTGELFF.

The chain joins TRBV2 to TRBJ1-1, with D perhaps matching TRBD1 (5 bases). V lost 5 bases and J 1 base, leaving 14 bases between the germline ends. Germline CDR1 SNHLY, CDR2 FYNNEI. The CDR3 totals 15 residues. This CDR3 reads CASSLWGNQNTEAFF. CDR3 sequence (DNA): TGTGCCAGCAGTCTCTGGGGGAACCAGAACACTGAAGCTTTCTTT.

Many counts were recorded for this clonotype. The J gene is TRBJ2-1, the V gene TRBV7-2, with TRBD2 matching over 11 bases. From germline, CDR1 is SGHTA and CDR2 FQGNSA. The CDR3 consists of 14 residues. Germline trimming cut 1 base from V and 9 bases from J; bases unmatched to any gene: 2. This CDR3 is CASSLVGTSGEQFF. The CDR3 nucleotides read TGTGCCAGCAGCTTAGTGGGGACTAGCGGTGAGCAGTTCTTC.

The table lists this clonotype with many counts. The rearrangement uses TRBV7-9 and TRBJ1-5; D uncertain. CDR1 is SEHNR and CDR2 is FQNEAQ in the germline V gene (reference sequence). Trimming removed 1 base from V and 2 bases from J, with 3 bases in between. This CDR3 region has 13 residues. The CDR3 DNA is TGTGCCAGCAGCTTAGTGGGCAATCAGCCCCAGCATTTT. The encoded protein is CASSLVGNQPQHF. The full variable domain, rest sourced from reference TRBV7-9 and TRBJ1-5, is DTGVSQNPRHKITKRGQNVTFRCDPISEHNRLYWYRQTLGQGPEFLTYFQNEAQLEKSRLLSDRFSAERPKGSFSTLEIQRTEQGDSAMYLCASSLVGNQPQHFGDGTRLSIL.

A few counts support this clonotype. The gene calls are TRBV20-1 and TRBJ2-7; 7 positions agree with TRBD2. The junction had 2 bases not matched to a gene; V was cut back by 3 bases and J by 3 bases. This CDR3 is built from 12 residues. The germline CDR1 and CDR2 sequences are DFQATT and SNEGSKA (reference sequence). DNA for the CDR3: TGCAGTGCTAGTGGGACTATCTACGAGCAGTACTTC. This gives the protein CSASGTIYEQYF.

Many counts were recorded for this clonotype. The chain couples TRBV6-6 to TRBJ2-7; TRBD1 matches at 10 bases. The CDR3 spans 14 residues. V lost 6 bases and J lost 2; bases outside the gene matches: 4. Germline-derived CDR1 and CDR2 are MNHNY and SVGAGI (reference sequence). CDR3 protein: CASRTGTGAYEQYF. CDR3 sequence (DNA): TGTGCCAGCAGGACCGGGACAGGGGCCTACGAGCAGTACTTC.

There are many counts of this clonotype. CDR3 loop: CASSYTGDGSPLHF. Written as DNA, the CDR3 is TGTGCCAGCAGTTATACAGGGGATGGTTCACCCCTCCACTTT. The chain joins TRBV27 to TRBJ1-6; 7 nucleotides match TRBD1. Germline V lookup: CDR1 MNHEY, CDR2 SMNVEV (reference sequence). V lost 4 bases to trimming and J lost 9 bases; unmatched junction nucleotides: 6. The CDR3 spans 14 residues.

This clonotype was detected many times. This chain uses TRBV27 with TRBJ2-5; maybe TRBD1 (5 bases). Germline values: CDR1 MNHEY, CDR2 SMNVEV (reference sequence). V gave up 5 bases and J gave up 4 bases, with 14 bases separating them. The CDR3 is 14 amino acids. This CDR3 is CASSRTTGRETQYF. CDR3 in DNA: TGTGCCAGCAGTCGTACTACAGGAAGAGAGACCCAGTACTTC.

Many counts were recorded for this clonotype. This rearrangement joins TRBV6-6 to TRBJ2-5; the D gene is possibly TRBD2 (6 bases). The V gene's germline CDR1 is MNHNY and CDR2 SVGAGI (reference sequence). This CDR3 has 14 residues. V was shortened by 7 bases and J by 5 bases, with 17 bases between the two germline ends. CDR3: CASNPRDSKETQYF. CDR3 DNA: TGTGCCAGCAATCCCCGGGACTCAAAGGAGACCCAGTACTTC.

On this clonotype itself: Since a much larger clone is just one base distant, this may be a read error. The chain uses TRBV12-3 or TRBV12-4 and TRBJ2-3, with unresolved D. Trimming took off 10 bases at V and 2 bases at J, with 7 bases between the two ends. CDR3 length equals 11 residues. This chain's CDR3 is CAITDTDTQYF. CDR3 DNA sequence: TGTGCCATCACCGACACAGATACGCAGTATTTT.

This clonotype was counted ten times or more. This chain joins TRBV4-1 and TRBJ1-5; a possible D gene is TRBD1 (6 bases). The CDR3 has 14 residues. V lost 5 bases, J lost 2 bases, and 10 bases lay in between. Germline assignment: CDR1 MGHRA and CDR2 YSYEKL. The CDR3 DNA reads TGCGCCAGCAGCATCTGGACAGGCAATCAGCCCCAGCATTTT. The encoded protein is CASSIWTGNQPQHF.

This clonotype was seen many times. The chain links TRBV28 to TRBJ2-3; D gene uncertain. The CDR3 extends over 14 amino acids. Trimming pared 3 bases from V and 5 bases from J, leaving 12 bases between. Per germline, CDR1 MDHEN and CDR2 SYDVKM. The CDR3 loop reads CASSFPGPLDTQYF. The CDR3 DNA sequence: TGTGCCAGCAGTTTCCCCGGGCCCTTAGATACGCAGTATTTT.

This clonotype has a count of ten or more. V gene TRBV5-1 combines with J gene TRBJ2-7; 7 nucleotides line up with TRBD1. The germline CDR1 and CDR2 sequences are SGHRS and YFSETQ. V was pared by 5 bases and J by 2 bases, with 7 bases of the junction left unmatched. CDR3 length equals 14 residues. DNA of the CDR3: TGCGCCAGCAGTACGGGACAGCCTCCCTACGAGCAGTACTTC. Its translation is CASSTGQPPYEQYF.

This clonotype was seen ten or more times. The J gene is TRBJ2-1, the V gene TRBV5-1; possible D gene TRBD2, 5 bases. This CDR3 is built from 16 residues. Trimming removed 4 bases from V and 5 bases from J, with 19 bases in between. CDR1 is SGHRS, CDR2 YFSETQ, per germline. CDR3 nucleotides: TGCGCCAGCAGCCCCCCGGGGTTTCAATGGGACAATGAGCAGTTCTTC. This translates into CASSPPGFQWDNEQFF.

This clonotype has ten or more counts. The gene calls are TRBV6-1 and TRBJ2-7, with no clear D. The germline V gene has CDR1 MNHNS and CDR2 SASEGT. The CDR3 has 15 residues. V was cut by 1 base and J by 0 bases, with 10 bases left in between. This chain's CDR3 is CASSEERHLSYEQYF. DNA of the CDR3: TGTGCCAGCAGTGAAGAAAGACACCTCTCCTACGAGCAGTACTTC.

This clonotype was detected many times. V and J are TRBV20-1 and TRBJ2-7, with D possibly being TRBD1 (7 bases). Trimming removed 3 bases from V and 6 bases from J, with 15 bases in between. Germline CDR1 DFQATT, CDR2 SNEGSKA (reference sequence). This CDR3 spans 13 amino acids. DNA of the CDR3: TGCAGTGCTAGTGCGGGACAGACCGCCGAGCAGTACTTC. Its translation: CSASAGQTAEQYF.

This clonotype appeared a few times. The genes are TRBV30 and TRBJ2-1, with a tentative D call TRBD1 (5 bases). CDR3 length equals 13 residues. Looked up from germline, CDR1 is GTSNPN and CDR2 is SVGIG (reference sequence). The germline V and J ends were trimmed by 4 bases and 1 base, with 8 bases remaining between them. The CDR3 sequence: CAWIRGSYNEQFF. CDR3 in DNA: TGTGCCTGGATTAGGGGTTCCTACAATGAGCAGTTCTTC.

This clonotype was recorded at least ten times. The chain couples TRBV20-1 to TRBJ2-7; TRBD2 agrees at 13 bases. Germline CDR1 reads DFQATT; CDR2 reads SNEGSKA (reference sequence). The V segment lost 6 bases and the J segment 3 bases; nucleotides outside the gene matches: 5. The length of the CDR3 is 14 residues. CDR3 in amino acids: CSAIGLAGVYEQYF. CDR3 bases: TGCAGTGCGATCGGACTAGCGGGAGTCTACGAGCAGTACTTC.

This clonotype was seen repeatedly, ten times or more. CDR3 sequence (DNA): TGTGCCACCAGCAGAGATGAGGTTAATGAGCAGTTCTTC. This sequence encodes CATSRDEVNEQFF. The chain recombines TRBV15 with TRBJ2-1, with D unclear. The CDR3 contains 13 residues. The V end lost 0 bases, the J end lost 7 bases, and 7 bases lay between the germline ends. Looked up from germline, CDR1 is LNHNV and CDR2 is YYDKDF (reference sequence).

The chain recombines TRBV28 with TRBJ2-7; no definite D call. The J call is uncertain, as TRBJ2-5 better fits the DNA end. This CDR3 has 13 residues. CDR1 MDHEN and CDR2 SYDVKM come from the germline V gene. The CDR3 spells CASSLPGYETQYF. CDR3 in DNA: TGTGCCAGCAGTTTACCAGGATACGAGACCCAGTACTTC.

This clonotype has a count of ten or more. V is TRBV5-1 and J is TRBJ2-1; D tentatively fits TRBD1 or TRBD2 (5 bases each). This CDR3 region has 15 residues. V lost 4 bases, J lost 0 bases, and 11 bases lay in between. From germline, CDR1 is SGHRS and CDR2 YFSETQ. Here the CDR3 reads CASSQRGGSYNEQFF. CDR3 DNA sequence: TGCGCCAGCAGCCAGAGGGGCGGCTCCTACAATGAGCAGTTCTTC.

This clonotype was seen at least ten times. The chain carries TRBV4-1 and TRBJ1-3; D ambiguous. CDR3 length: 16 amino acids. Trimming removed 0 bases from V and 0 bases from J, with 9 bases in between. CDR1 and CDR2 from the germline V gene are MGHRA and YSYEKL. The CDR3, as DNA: TGCGCCAGCAGCCAAGAAGCAAGGGCCTCTGGAAACACCATATATTTT. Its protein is CASSQEARASGNTIYF.